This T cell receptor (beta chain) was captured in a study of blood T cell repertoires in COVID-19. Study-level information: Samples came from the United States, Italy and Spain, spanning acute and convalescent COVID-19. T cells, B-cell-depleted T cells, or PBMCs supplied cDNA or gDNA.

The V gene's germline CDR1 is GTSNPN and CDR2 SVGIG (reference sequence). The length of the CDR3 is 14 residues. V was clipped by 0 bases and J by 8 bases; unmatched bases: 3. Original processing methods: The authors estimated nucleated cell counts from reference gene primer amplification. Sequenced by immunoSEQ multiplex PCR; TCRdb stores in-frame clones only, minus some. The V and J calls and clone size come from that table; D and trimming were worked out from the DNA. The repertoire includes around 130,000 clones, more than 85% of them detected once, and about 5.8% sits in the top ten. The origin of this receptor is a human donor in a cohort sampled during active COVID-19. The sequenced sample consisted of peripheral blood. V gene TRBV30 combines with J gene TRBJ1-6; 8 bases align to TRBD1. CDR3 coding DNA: TGTGCCTGGAGTGTAGGACAGGGTGATTCACCCCTCCACTTT. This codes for CAWSVGQGDSPLHF.